The clone carrying this TCR beta chain was seen a single time. The data stem from a study of OX40 agonist ivuxolimab in advanced cancers. Study details: Partial responses occurred in Three dose-escalation patients, one with hepatocellular carcinoma and two with cutaneous melanoma.

Profiling relied on immunoSEQ multiplex PCR, and the TCRdb table lists in-frame clones only, not all of them. This table has roughly 68,000 clones, about nine tenths appearing once. This sample comprised CD4+ or CD8+ T cells sorted from blood, obtained in a trial of the OX40 agonist ivuxolimab. The clonotype was recovered from an adult with an advanced solid tumor such as melanoma, head and neck, liver or kidney cancer.

CDR3 residues: CASSPGLVSWQYF. CDR3 coding DNA: TGTGCCAGCAGCCCGGGACTCGTATCGTGGCAGTACTTC. This chain uses TRBV6-6 with TRBJ2-7; possibly TRBD2 for D (6 bases). Trimming cost V 6 bases and J 9 bases, with 18 bases left between them. There are 13 residues in the CDR3. The germline V gene has CDR1 MNHNY and CDR2 SVGAGI (reference sequence).